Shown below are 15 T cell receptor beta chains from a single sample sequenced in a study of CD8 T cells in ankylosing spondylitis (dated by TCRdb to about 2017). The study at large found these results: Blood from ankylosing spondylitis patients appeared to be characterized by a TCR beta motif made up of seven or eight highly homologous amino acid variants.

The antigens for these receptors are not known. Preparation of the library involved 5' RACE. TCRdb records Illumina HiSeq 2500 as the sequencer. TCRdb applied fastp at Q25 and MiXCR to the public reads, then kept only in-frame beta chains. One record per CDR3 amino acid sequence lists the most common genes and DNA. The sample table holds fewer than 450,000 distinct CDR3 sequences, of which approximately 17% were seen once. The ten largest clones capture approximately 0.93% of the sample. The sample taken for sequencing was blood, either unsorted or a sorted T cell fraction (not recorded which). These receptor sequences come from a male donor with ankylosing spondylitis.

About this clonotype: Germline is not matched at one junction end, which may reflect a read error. CDR3 DNA: TGTGCCAGCAGCCATGCGCGGCCGAACGCTGAAGCTTTCTTT. This translates into CASSHARPNAEAFF. The V call is TRBV4-2, the J call TRBJ1-1; D is ambiguous. The CDR3 totals 14 residues. Germline V gene lookup returns CDR1 LGHNA and CDR2 YNFKEQ.

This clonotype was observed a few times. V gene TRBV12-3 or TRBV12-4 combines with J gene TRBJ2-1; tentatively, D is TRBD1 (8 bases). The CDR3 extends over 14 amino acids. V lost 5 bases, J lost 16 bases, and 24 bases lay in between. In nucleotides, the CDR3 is TGTGCCAGCAGTGCCTTACCAACAGGGGGGGGACGCTTCTTC. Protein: CASSALPTGGGRFF.

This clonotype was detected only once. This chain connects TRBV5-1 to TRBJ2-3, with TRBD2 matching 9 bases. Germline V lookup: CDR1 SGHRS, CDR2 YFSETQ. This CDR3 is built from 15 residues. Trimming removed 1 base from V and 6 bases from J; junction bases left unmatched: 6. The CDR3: CASSLSGTSYDTQYF. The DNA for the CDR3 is TGCGCCAGCAGCTTGTCGGGGACTAGCTACGATACGCAGTATTTT.

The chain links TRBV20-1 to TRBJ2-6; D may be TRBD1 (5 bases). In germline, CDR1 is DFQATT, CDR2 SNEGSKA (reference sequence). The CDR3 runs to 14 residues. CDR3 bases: TGCAGCGCAACGACAGTCTCTGGGGCCAACGTCCTGACTTTC. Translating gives CSATTVSGANVLTF.

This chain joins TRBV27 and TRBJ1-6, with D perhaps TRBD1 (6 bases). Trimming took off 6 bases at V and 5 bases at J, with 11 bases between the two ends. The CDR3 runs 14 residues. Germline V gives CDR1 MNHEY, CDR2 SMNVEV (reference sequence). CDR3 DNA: TGTGCCAGCAGGAAGGGGGTTGATAATTCACCCCTCCACTTT. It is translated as CASRKGVDNSPLHF.

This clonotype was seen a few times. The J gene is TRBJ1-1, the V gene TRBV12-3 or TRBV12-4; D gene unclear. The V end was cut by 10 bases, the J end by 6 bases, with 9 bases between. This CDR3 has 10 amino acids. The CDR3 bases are TGTGCCACCTCGAGGGCTGAAGCTTTCTTT. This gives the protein CATSRAEAFF.

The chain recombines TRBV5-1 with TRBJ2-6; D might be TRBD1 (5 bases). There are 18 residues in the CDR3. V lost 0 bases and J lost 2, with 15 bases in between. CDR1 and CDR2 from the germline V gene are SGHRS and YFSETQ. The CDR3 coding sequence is TGCGCCAGCAGCTTGGCGGCCCTAAGGGGCCCTGGGGCCAACGTCCTGACTTTC. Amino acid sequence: CASSLAALRGPGANVLTF. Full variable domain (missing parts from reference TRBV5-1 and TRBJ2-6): KAGVTQTPRYLIKTRGQQVTLSCSPISGHRSVSWYQQTPGQGLQFLFEYFSETQRNKGNFPGRFSGRQFSNSRSEMNVSTLELGDSALYLCASSLAALRGPGANVLTFGAGSRLTVL.

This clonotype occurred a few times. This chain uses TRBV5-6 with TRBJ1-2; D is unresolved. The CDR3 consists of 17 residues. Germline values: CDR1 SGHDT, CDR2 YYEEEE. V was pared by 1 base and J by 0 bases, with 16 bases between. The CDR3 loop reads CASSLRTGSLANYGYTF. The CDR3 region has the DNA TGTGCCAGCAGCTTGAGGACGGGCAGCTTAGCTAACTATGGCTACACCTTC.

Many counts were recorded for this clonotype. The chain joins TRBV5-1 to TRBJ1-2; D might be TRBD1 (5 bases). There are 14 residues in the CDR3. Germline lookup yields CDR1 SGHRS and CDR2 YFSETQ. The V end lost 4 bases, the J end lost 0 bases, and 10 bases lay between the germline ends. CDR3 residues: CASSTGQTNYGYTF. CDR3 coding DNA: TGCGCCAGCAGCACGGGGCAGACTAACTATGGCTACACCTTC.

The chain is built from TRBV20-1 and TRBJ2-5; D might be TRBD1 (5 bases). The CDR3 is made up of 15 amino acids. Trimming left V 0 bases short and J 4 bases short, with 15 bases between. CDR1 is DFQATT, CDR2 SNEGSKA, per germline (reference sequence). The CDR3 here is CSAREAAGFGETQYF. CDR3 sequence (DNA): TGCAGTGCTAGAGAGGCGGCAGGGTTTGGAGAGACCCAGTACTTC.

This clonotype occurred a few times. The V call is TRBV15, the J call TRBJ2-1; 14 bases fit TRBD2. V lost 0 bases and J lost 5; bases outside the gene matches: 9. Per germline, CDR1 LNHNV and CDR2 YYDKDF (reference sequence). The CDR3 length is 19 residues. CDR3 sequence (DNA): TGTGCCACCAGCAGAGAGACCTTCTCGACTAGCGGGAGGGACAATGAGCAGTTCTTC. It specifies CATSRETFSTSGRDNEQFF.

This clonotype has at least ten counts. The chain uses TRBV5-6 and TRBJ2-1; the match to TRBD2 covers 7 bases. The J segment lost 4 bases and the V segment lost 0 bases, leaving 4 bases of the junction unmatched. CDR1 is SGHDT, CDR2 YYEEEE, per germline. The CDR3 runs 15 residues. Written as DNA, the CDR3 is TGTGCCAGCAGCTTGGGCCTAGCGGATTACAATGAGCAGTTCTTC. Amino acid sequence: CASSLGLADYNEQFF.

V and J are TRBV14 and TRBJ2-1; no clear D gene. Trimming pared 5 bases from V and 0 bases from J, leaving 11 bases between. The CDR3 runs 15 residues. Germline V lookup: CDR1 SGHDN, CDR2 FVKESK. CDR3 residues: CASSAQKSSYNEQFF. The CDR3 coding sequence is TGTGCCAGCAGCGCCCAGAAAAGCTCCTACAATGAGCAGTTCTTC.

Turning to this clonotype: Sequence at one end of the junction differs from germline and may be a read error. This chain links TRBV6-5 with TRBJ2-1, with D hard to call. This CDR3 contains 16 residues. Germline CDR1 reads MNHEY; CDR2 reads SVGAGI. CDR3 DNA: TGTCCCAGCAGTTACTCGATTTTGGGTTGGGACAATGAGCAGTTCTTC. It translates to CPSSYSILGWDNEQFF.

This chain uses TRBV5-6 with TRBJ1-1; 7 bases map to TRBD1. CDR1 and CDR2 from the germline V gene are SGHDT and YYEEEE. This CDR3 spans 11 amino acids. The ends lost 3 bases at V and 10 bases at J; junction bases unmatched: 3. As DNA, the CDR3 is TGTGCCAGCAGCTCGGGACAGATAGCTTTCTTT. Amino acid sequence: CASSSGQIAFF.